This T cell receptor (beta chain) was captured by sequencing in a study of CD8 T cells in Susac syndrome. Regarding the study as a whole: In Susac patients, clonal expansion was not detected in CD4+ cells.

Trimming took 6 bases from V and 7 from J, leaving 6 bases between them. The CDR3 has 11 amino acids. The TEMRA cells underwent FACS enrichment, while the CD8+ and CD4+ T cells underwent negative isolation. As for this clonotype: Its cognate antigen is unknown.

0.5 to 1 ug RNA was reverse transcribed with random hexamers. TCRdb fed the immunoSEQ multiplex PCR reads into MiXCR, producing one record per CDR3 protein. The repertoire holds approximately 190,000 distinct CDR3 sequences, with roughly 95% as singletons. This receptor was obtained from a human donor with Susac syndrome. The specimen sequenced was CD4+ T cells from PBMCs. This chain uses TRBV12-3 or TRBV12-4 with TRBJ1-4, with no clear D. The CDR3 DNA sequence: TGTGCCAGCAGATCAGGTGAAAAACTGTTTTTT. It codes for CASRSGEKLFF.